The clone carrying this T cell receptor (beta chain) ranks as medium-sized. What it binds is unknown. As to time point: after preoperative PTX-NDP chemotherapy. Paclitaxel-nedaplatin chemotherapy was given to patients ahead of their surgery. The data derive from a study of esophageal squamous cell carcinoma under preoperative chemotherapy. TCRdb ran MiXCR on the PCR reads and lists one entry per CDR3 protein. The sample has 15,000 to 20,000 distinct CDR3 sequences, 40% to 55% seen once. The study's findings and limits: Chemotherapy was followed by significantly higher TCR diversity in peripheral T cells only, not tumor-infiltrating lymphocytes.

The CDR3 sequence is 15 residues long. Looked up from germline, CDR1 is SGHTA and CDR2 is FQGNSA. V lost 5 bases and J lost 6; bases outside the gene matches: 8. The source is a human donor with esophageal squamous cell carcinoma. The donor label of this sample is uncertain. The specimen was collected from a patient given preoperative chemotherapy. The chain combines TRBV7-2 with TRBJ2-1; 9 positions agree with TRBD2. CDR3 region: CASSPASGKGNEQFF. The CDR3 nucleotides read TGTGCCAGCAGCCCGGCTAGCGGGAAAGGCAATGAGCAGTTCTTC.